The 28 T cell receptor beta chains presented below share a single source sample, sequenced in a study of cytomegalovirus exposure and HLA in healthy donors. PCR involved 60 Vbeta and 13 Jbeta primers. This table comes from immunoSEQ multiplex PCR, and its TCRdb copy is limited to in-frame clones, with some not included. The sample table sets out roughly 120,000 clones. The sample was PBMCs. The receptors stem from a man aged 30 to 45 in good health and CMV-seronegative.

V is TRBV9 and J is TRBJ2-5, with TRBD1 identical over 9 bases. Germline V lookup: CDR1 SGDLS, CDR2 YYNGEE. The CDR3 extends over 14 amino acids. The junction had 4 bases not matched to a gene; V was cut back by 2 bases and J by 5 bases. Written as DNA, the CDR3 is TGTGCCAGCAGCGTTGGGACAGGGCTTGAGACCCAGTACTTC. Translating gives CASSVGTGLETQYF.

V and J are TRBV11-3 and TRBJ2-1; 10 bases are a match to TRBD2. The trim removed 3 bases at V and 8 bases at J, leaving 7 bases unmatched. CDR1 and CDR2 from the germline V gene are SGHNT and YENEEA. The CDR3 extends over 15 amino acids. The CDR3 sequence: CASSFSGGVIDEQFF. CDR3 DNA: TGTGCCAGCAGCTTCAGCGGGGGGGTCATCGATGAGCAGTTCTTC.

The gene calls are TRBV5-1 and TRBJ2-7; tentative D call: TRBD2 (6 bases). Trimming shortened V by 7 bases and J by 3 bases, and 17 bases separated the two germline ends. This CDR3 is 14 amino acids long. CDR1 SGHRS and CDR2 YFSETQ come from the germline V gene. CDR3 sequence (DNA): TGCGCCAGCTACCAGGGCGGGGCAAACTACGAGCAGTACTTC. Translation gives CASYQGGANYEQYF.

This chain joins TRBV9 and TRBJ1-2; a weak D match, TRBD1 (6 bases). Germline lookup yields CDR1 SGDLS and CDR2 YYNGEE. The CDR3 totals 17 residues. V was clipped by 3 bases and J by 1 base, with 19 bases between them. The CDR3 protein is CASSGGPSLTRNYGYTF. CDR3 DNA sequence: TGTGCCAGCAGCGGGGGGCCAAGTCTTACTCGTAACTATGGCTACACCTTC.

J is TRBJ1-5 and V is TRBV19; the match to TRBD1 covers 7 bases. This CDR3 comprises 15 residues. Germline V gene data show CDR1 as LNHDA and CDR2 as SQIVND (reference sequence). Trimming at V came to 5 bases and at J to 2 bases, leaving 6 bases not matched to a gene. The CDR3 nucleotides are TGTGCCAGTAGTCGCGACAGGGTGGGCAATCAGCCCCAGCATTTT. Its protein product is CASSRDRVGNQPQHF.

The V call is TRBV4-1, the J call TRBJ2-1; D is undetermined. Germline loops: CDR1 MGHRA, CDR2 YSYEKL. V lost 5 bases and J 3 bases, leaving 5 bases between the germline ends. The length of the CDR3 is 12 residues. CDR3 DNA sequence: TGCGCCAGCAGCAACTTCTACAATGAGCAGTTCTTC. Its translation is CASSNFYNEQFF.

The V call is TRBV2, the J call TRBJ2-2, with D perhaps matching TRBD2 (5 bases). Between the trimmed V and J ends, which lost 4 bases and 6 bases, there was a span of 9 bases. The CDR3 runs to 13 residues. Germline CDR1 SNHLY, CDR2 FYNNEI. CDR3 sequence reads: CASSGAGPGELFF. The CDR3 coding sequence is TGTGCCAGCAGTGGTGCGGGTCCCGGGGAGCTGTTTTTT. The entire variable domain, with the rest obtained from reference TRBV2 and TRBJ2-2, is as follows: EPEVTQTPSHQVTQMGQEVILRCVPISNHLYFYWYRQILGQKVEFLVSFYNNEISEKSEIFDDQFSVERPDGSNFTLKIRSTKLEDSAMYFCASSGAGPGELFFGEGSRLTVL.

CDR3 sequence (DNA): TGTGCCAGCTCAGGCCCGGGGGGGACCTACGAGCAGTACTTC. It is translated as CASSGPGGTYEQYF. The chain links TRBV18 to TRBJ2-7, with TRBD2 matching over 8 bases. V lost 5 bases, J lost 2 bases, and 5 bases stayed unmatched. CDR1 is KGHSH and CDR2 is LQKENI in the germline V gene. CDR3 length equals 14 residues.

The V gene is TRBV9, the J gene TRBJ2-5, with D unclear. V dropped 0 bases and J dropped 5 bases, with 8 bases sitting between them. Germline-derived CDR1 and CDR2 are SGDLS and YYNGEE. The CDR3 spans 13 residues. This CDR3 reads CASSVDQRETQYF. The CDR3 nucleotides read TGTGCCAGCAGCGTAGACCAACGGGAGACCCAGTACTTC.

The chain is built from TRBV6-1 and TRBJ1-1, with D possibly matching TRBD1 (6 bases). The CDR3 is 15 amino acids. Per the germline V gene, CDR1 is MNHNS and CDR2 is SASEGT. V was pared by 6 bases and J by 0 bases, with 14 bases between. The chain's CDR3 is CASRTRTALNTEAFF. In DNA, the CDR3 is TGTGCCAGCAGGACCAGGACAGCCCTGAACACTGAAGCTTTCTTT.

The V call is TRBV9, the J call TRBJ2-1, with D tentatively TRBD2 (6 bases). There are 16 residues in the CDR3. V gave up 0 bases and J gave up 0 bases, with 10 bases separating them. Germline V gives CDR1 SGDLS, CDR2 YYNGEE. CDR3 nucleotide sequence: TGTGCCAGCAGCGTAGAAGGTAGCGGCTCCTACAATGAGCAGTTCTTC. It specifies CASSVEGSGSYNEQFF.

V is TRBV30 and J is TRBJ2-7; possibly TRBD2 for D (6 bases). The V and J ends lost 5 bases and 2 bases respectively, with 13 bases between them. CDR1 is GTSNPN, CDR2 SVGIG, per germline (reference sequence). The CDR3 runs 13 residues. The CDR3 loop reads CAWEGGITYEQYF. CDR3 DNA sequence: TGTGCCTGGGAAGGAGGGATCACCTACGAGCAGTACTTC. The variable domain in full, completed from reference TRBV30 and TRBJ2-7, reads SQTIHQWPATLVQPVGSPLSLECTVEGTSNPNLYWYRQAAGRGLQLLFYSVGIGQISSEVPQNLSASRPQDRQFILSSKKLLLSDSGFYLCAWEGGITYEQYFGPGTRLTVT.

This rearrangement joins TRBV7-2 to TRBJ2-1, with D possibly matching TRBD1 (5 bases). V was clipped by 1 base and J by 4 bases, with 14 bases between them. The CDR3 extends over 16 amino acids. Germline V gene lookup returns CDR1 SGHTA and CDR2 FQGNSA. The chain's CDR3 is CASSLGETALYNEQFF. In nucleotides, the CDR3 is TGTGCCAGCAGCTTAGGAGAGACAGCGCTTTACAATGAGCAGTTCTTC.

As concerns this clone: At one end the junction does not follow the germline gene, possibly because of a read error. V gene TRBV7-9 combines with J gene TRBJ1-5; 12 bases are a match to TRBD1. Germline values: CDR1 SEHNR, CDR2 FQNEAQ (reference sequence). The CDR3 contains 19 residues. DNA for the CDR3: TGTGCCAGCACCTTATACTCCGGGACAGGGGGCCGCAGCAATCAGCCCCAGCATTTT. Translated: CASTLYSGTGGRSNQPQHF.

V and J are TRBV30 and TRBJ1-4, with 8 nucleotides matching TRBD1. This CDR3 has 14 amino acids. The trim removed 2 bases at V and 6 bases at J, leaving 5 bases unmatched. CDR1 is GTSNPN, CDR2 SVGIG, per germline (reference sequence). In nucleotides, the CDR3 is TGTGCCTGGAGTTTGGGCAGGGGGCATGAAAAACTGTTTTTT. Protein: CAWSLGRGHEKLFF.

The gene calls are TRBV27 and TRBJ2-3; possibly TRBD2 for D (6 bases). Trimming stripped 6 bases from V and 2 bases from J, with 15 bases between. Germline V lookup: CDR1 MNHEY, CDR2 SMNVEV (reference sequence). The CDR3 spans 15 residues. CDR3 amino acids: CASSRSGLYTDTQYF. As DNA, the CDR3 is TGTGCCAGCAGCCGATCGGGACTCTACACAGATACGCAGTATTTT.

This rearrangement joins TRBV6-1 to TRBJ2-5; the match to TRBD2 covers 11 bases. The J call may be wrong; the DNA end is better matched by TRBJ2-7. Germline lookup yields CDR1 MNHNS and CDR2 SASEGT. There are 17 residues in the CDR3. The CDR3 is CASSGQPRLAGNYEQYF. The CDR3, as DNA: TGTGCCAGCAGTGGACAGCCCAGACTAGCGGGGAACTACGAGCAGTACTTC.

The chain uses TRBV18 and TRBJ1-6, with D perhaps TRBD1 (6 bases). The length of the CDR3 is 15 residues. Germline V gene sequence: CDR1 KGHSH, CDR2 LQKENI. V lost 2 bases, J lost 10 bases, and 15 bases lay in between. CDR3 DNA sequence: TGTGCCAGCTCACCAACGAGGGGGATAGGCTCACCCCTCCACTTT. Translation: CASSPTRGIGSPLHF. Using reference TRBV18 and TRBJ1-6 for the parts outside the CDR3, the full variable domain is NAGVMQNPRHLVRRRGQEARLRCSPMKGHSHVYWYRQLPEEGLKFMVYLQKENIIDESGMPKERFSAEFPKEGPSILRIQQVVRGDSAAYFCASSPTRGIGSPLHFGNGTRLTVT.

CDR3 bases: TGTGCCAGCTCTCGGACTAGCGGGGGGCCCTCCTACAATGAGCAGTTCTTC. It specifies CASSRTSGGPSYNEQFF. The V and J genes are TRBV18 and TRBJ2-1, with 14 positions matching TRBD2. J gave up 0 bases and V 6 bases, and 4 bases lay outside the gene matches. The CDR3 length is 17 residues. CDR1 is KGHSH and CDR2 is LQKENI in the germline V gene.

This chain connects TRBV11-3 to TRBJ2-2, with a possible D match to TRBD2 (6 bases). Deletions cut 1 base from V and 4 bases from J, with 7 bases between. CDR1 SGHNT and CDR2 YENEEA come from the germline V gene. The CDR3 totals 14 residues. CDR3 coding DNA: TGTGCCAGCAGCTTAGTTAGCGGCACCGGGGAGCTGTTTTTT. This sequence encodes CASSLVSGTGELFF.

The J gene is TRBJ2-1, the V gene TRBV25-1; TRBD1 aligns across 11 bases. CDR1 is MGHDK and CDR2 is SYGVNS in the germline V gene. The CDR3 extends over 18 amino acids. The V gene end was trimmed by 6 bases and the J gene end by 0 bases; junction bases not matched to a gene: 10. The CDR3 nucleotides read TGTGCCAGCAGCGTCCCCCCGGGACAGGGGGGCTCCTACAATGAGCAGTTCTTC. Protein: CASSVPPGQGGSYNEQFF.

This sequence joins TRBV4-2 and TRBJ2-7, with no clear D. Trimming removed 0 bases at V and 4 bases at J, with 7 bases between. This CDR3 has 13 residues. Germline V CDR1 and CDR2: LGHNA, YNFKEQ. The CDR3 sequence is CASSQDPLYEQYF. CDR3 DNA: TGTGCCAGCAGCCAAGACCCACTATACGAGCAGTACTTC.

The chain recombines TRBV6-5 with TRBJ1-3; maybe TRBD1 (5 bases). This CDR3 is built from 15 residues. The V gene lost 6 bases and the J gene lost 0 bases, with 12 bases spanning the gap. The germline V gene has CDR1 MNHEY and CDR2 SVGAGI. CDR3 DNA sequence: TGTGCCAGCAGCCCGGACGGACACTCTGGAAACACCATATATTTT. Protein product: CASSPDGHSGNTIYF.

V gene TRBV11-2 combines with J gene TRBJ1-6; the D is unclear. CDR1 and CDR2 (germline): SGHAT, FQNNGV. Trimming stripped 3 bases from V and 6 bases from J, with 12 bases between. CDR3 length equals 15 residues. For the CDR3, the DNA is TGTGCCAGCAGCTTGCCCCACGGGTCTAATTCACCCCTCCACTTT. Encoded protein: CASSLPHGSNSPLHF.

The rearrangement links TRBV18 to TRBJ2-5; unclear D gene. The CDR3 loop spans 14 amino acids. Trimming shortened V by 3 bases and J by 2 bases, and 10 bases separated the two germline ends. Germline V gene data show CDR1 as KGHSH and CDR2 as LQKENI. CDR3 sequence reads: CASSPQHPQETQYF. CDR3 nucleotide sequence: TGTGCCAGCTCACCCCAACACCCTCAAGAGACCCAGTACTTC.

V is TRBV11-3 and J is TRBJ2-2; possibly TRBD2 for D (6 bases). Trimming took off 1 base at V and 5 bases at J, with 14 bases between the two ends. Germline V gene lookup returns CDR1 SGHNT and CDR2 YENEEA. This CDR3 contains 16 residues. CDR3 protein: CASSLGAGPWTGELFF. The CDR3 bases are TGTGCCAGCAGCTTAGGTGCGGGGCCCTGGACCGGGGAGCTGTTTTTT.

The J gene is TRBJ1-6, the V gene TRBV6-1; 8 bases agree with TRBD1. V shed 3 bases and J 8 bases; nucleotides not matched to a gene: 3. Germline V gene data show CDR1 as MNHNS and CDR2 as SASEGT. This CDR3 region has 14 residues. The CDR3 reads CASSDRGLDSPLHF. Written as DNA, the CDR3 is TGTGCCAGCAGTGACAGGGGGCTCGATTCACCCCTCCACTTT.

The genes are TRBV14 and TRBJ2-1, with unresolved D. Trimming cost V 1 base and J 2 bases, with 15 bases left between them. Germline-derived CDR1 and CDR2 are SGHDN and FVKESK. The CDR3 is 17 residues long. For the CDR3, the DNA is TGTGCCAGCAGCCAAGTAAACCTTCCCGAGGCCTACAATGAGCAGTTCTTC. Protein product: CASSQVNLPEAYNEQFF.